The clone carrying this T cell receptor beta chain was counted once. The sample belongs to a study of cytomegalovirus exposure and HLA in healthy donors. The V gene's germline CDR1 is MNHEY and CDR2 SMNVEV (reference sequence). After removal of 3 bases from V and 8 bases from J, the junction contained 8 bases not matched to a gene. This CDR3 comprises 16 residues. PCR primers comprised 60 Vbeta and 13 Jbeta primers. TCRdb's copy holds only in-frame clones and misses some; the assay was immunoSEQ multiplex PCR. The table has 100,000 to 150,000 clones, about 80% seen once. This receptor was identified in a woman between 45 and 60 years old in good health and CMV-seronegative. Sequencing was done on a sample of PBMCs. The rearrangement joins TRBV27 to TRBJ1-6, with TRBD1 matching over 9 bases. CDR3 loop: CASSFLGTGFYSPLHF. CDR3 DNA sequence: TGTGCCAGCAGTTTCCTAGGGACAGGGTTTTATTCACCCCTCCACTTT.